Each of the 3 T cell receptor beta chains below was sequenced from the same sample in a study of cytomegalovirus exposure and HLA in healthy donors. It was with 60 Vbeta and 13 Jbeta primers that the PCR ran. Here immunoSEQ multiplex PCR was the method, and the copy in TCRdb shows in-frame clones only, minus some. The table has approximately 190,000 clones, roughly 77% seen once; the top ten hold roughly 3.6%. What was sequenced was PBMCs. The receptors derive from a man aged 40-49 years in good health and CMV-seropositive.

The rearrangement links TRBV5-6 to TRBJ2-5, with 7 positions matching TRBD1. CDR1 is SGHDT and CDR2 is YYEEEE in the germline V gene. The CDR3 contains 14 residues. With V trimmed by 5 bases and J by 1 base, 5 bases remained unmatched. In nucleotides, the CDR3 is TGTGCCAGCAGTTCGACAGGGCCCCAAGAGACCCAGTACTTC. As protein: CASSSTGPQETQYF.

The genes are TRBV7-9 and TRBJ1-2, with D uncertain. The CDR3 consists of 15 residues. Trimming left V 5 bases short and J 4 bases short, with 17 bases between. Per germline, CDR1 SEHNR and CDR2 FQNEAQ (reference sequence). CDR3 loop: CASSRPLEDVYGYTF. CDR3 nucleotide sequence: TGTGCCAGCAGCCGACCGCTCGAGGATGTCTATGGCTACACCTTC.

The chain joins TRBV2 to TRBJ2-1; 10 bases fit TRBD1. The CDR3 is made up of 15 amino acids. Germline V lookup: CDR1 SNHLY, CDR2 FYNNEI. V dropped 7 bases and J dropped 0; count of bases not matched to a gene: 3. This CDR3 is CASIWDRGSYNEQFF. CDR3 sequence (DNA): TGTGCCAGCATTTGGGACAGGGGCTCCTACAATGAGCAGTTCTTC. Complete variable domain (other parts from reference TRBV2 and TRBJ2-1): EPEVTQTPSHQVTQMGQEVILRCVPISNHLYFYWYRQILGQKVEFLVSFYNNEISEKSEIFDDQFSVERPDGSNFTLKIRSTKLEDSAMYFCASIWDRGSYNEQFFGPGTRLTVL.